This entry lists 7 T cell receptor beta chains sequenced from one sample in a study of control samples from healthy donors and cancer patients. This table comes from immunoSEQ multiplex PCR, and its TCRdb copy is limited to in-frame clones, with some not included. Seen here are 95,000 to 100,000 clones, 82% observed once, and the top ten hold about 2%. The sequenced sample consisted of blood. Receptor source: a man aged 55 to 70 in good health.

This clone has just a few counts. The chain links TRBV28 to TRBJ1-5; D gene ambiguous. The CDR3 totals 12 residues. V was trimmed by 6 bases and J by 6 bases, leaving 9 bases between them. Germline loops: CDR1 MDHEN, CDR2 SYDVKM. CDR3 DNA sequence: TGTGCCAGCAGCCTCCTGTTTCAGCCCCAGCATTTT. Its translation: CASSLLFQPQHF.

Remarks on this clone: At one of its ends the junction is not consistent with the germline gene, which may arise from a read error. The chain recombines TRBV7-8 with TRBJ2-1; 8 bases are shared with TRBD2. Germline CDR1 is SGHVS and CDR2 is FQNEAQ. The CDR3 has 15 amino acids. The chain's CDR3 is CASSLDRGGLHEQFF. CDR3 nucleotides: TGTGCCAGCAGTTTAGATCGGGGGGGCCTCCATGAGCAGTTCTTC.

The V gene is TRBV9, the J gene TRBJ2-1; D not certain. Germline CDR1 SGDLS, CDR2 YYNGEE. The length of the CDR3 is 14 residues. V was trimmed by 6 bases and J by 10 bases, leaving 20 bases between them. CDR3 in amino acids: CASNQESYAPEQFF. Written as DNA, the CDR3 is TGTGCCAGCAACCAGGAAAGTTACGCCCCAGAGCAGTTCTTC.

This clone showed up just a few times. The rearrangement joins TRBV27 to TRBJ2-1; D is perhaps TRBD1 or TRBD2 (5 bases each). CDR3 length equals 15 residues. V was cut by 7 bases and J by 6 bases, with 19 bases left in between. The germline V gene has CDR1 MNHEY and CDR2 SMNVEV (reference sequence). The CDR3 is CASNPGPGGPNEQFF. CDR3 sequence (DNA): TGTGCCAGCAACCCGGGACCGGGCGGTCCCAATGAGCAGTTCTTC.

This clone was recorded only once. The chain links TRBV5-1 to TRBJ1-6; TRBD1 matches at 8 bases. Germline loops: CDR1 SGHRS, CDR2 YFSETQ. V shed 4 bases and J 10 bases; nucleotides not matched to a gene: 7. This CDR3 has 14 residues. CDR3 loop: CASSEGQGSSPLHF. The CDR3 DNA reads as TGCGCCAGCAGCGAAGGACAGGGTAGCTCACCCCTCCACTTT.

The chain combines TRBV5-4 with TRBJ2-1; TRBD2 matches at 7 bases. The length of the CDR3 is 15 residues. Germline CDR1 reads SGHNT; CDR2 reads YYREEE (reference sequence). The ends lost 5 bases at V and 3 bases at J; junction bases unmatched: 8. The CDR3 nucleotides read TGTGCCAGCAGTCGCAGCGGCGGGGGCTACAATGAGCAGTTCTTC. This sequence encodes CASSRSGGGYNEQFF.

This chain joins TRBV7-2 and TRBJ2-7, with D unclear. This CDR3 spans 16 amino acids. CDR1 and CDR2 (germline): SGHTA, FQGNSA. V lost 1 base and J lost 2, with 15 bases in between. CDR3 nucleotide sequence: TGTGCCAGCAGCTTAGGTCGTGGCAGCCGCCCCTACGAGCAGTACTTC. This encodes CASSLGRGSRPYEQYF. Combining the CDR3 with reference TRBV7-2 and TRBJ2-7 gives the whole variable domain GAGVSQSPSNKVTEKGKDVELRCDPISGHTALYWYRQSLGQGLEFLIYFQGNSAPDKSGLPSDRFSAERTGGSVSTLTIQRTQQEDSAVYLCASSLGRGSRPYEQYFGPGTRLTVT.